The source of this TCR beta chain is a study of blood T cell repertoires in COVID-19. Study summary: Samples representing acute and convalescent COVID-19 were sourced from the United States, Italy and Spain. Sources were T cells, B-cell-depleted T cells, or PBMCs; the material itself was cDNA or gDNA.

Authors' analysis steps: Estimation of nucleated cell counts relied on the amplification of reference gene primers. Profiling relied on immunoSEQ multiplex PCR, and the TCRdb table lists in-frame clones only, not all of them. The DNA was the basis for D and trimming; V, J and clone size are from that table. The sample includes around 77,000 clones, around 85% seen only once; the top ten take 4.5% to 5.5%. CDR1 KGHSH and CDR2 LQKENI come from the germline V gene. There are 16 residues in the CDR3. V lost 3 bases and J lost 0, with 12 bases in between. The sample was peripheral blood. The rearrangement links TRBV18 to TRBJ1-3; D gene uncertain. The sequence derives from a man older than 75 with acute or convalescent COVID-19. The CDR3 loop is CASSPEEVSSGNTIYF. The CDR3 DNA sequence: TGTGCCAGCTCACCGGAGGAGGTCTCCTCTGGAAACACCATATATTTT. Using reference TRBV18 and TRBJ1-3 for the parts outside the CDR3, the full variable domain is NAGVMQNPRHLVRRRGQEARLRCSPMKGHSHVYWYRQLPEEGLKFMVYLQKENIIDESGMPKERFSAEFPKEGPSILRIQQVVRGDSAAYFCASSPEEVSSGNTIYFGEGSWLTVV.